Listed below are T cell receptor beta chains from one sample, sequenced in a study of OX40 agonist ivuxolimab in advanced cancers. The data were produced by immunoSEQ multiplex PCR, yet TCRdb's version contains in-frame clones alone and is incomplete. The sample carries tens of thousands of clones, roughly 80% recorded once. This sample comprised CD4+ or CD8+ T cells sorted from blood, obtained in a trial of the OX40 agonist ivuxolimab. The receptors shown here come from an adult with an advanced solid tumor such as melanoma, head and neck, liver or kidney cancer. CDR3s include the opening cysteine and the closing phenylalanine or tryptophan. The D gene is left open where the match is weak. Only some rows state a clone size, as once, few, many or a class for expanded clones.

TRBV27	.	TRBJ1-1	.	CASSLSKGEMNTEAFF	TGTGCCAGCAGTTTATCGAAGGGAGAGATGAACACTGAAGCTTTCTTT
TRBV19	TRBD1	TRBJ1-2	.	CAATGGLGYTF	TGTGCCGCGACAGGGGGCCTTGGCTACACCTTC
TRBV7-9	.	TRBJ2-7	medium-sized	CASRLITGSDEQYF	TGTGCCAGCAGACTCATTACAGGGTCGGACGAGCAGTACTTC
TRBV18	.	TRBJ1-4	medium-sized	CASSPFHSTNEKLFF	TGTGCCAGCTCACCATTCCATTCAACTAATGAAAAACTGTTTTTT
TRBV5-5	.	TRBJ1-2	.	CASSFLPLRDSYGYTF	TGTGCCAGCAGCTTCCTTCCGTTAAGGGATTCCTATGGCTACACCTTC
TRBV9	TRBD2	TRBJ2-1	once	CASSGSGGGNSEQFF	TGTGCCAGCAGCGGCAGCGGGGGGGGTAATTCTGAGCAGTTCTTC
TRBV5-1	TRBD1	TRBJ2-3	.	CASSLEGQGGDTQYF	TGCGCCAGCAGCTTGGAGGGACAGGGGGGAGATACGCAGTATTTT
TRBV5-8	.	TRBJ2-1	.	CASSLDQGGYNEQFF	TGTGCCAGCAGCTTGGATCAGGGGGGGTACAATGAGCAGTTCTTC
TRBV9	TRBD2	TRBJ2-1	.	CASSPGLAGAKDNEQFF	TGTGCCAGCAGCCCGGGACTAGCGGGGGCAAAGGACAATGAGCAGTTCTTC
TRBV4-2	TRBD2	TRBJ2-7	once	CASSSPTSGTSYEQYF	TGTGCCAGCAGCTCCCCGACTAGCGGGACCTCCTACGAGCAGTACTTC
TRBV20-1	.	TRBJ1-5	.	CSAREVGPQHF	TGCAGTGCTAGAGAGGTGGGGCCCCAGCATTTT
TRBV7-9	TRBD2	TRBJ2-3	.	CASSPGGTSTDTQYF	TGTGCCAGCAGCCCGGGGGGGACTAGCACAGATACGCAGTATTTT
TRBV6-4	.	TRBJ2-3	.	CASSAKDTDTQYF	TGTGCCAGCAGTGCCAAGGATACAGATACGCAGTATTTT
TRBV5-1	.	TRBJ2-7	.	CASSFLYEQYF	TGCGCCAGCAGCTTTCTCTACGAGCAGTACTTC
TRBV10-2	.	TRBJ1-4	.	CASSGGGGGEKLFF	TGCGCCAGCAGTGGTGGAGGGGGAGGGGAAAAACTGTTTTTT
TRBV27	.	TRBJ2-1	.	CASRLASNEQFF	TGTGCCAGCCGGCTAGCTTCCAATGAGCAGTTCTTC
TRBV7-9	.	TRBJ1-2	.	CASSHPGTRKGHGYTF	TGTGCCAGCAGCCACCCGGGGACGAGGAAGGGGCATGGCTACACCTTC
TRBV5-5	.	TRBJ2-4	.	CASRQNGLARDIQYF	TGTGCCAGCAGGCAAAACGGACTGGCAAGGGACATTCAGTACTTC
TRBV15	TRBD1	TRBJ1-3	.	CATSTGTEGNTIYF	TGTGCCACCAGCACAGGGACAGAGGGAAACACCATATATTTT
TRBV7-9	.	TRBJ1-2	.	CASSSEMMTEISYGYTF	TGTGCCAGCAGCTCGGAGATGATGACAGAAATAAGCTATGGCTACACCTTC
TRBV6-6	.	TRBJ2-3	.	CASRQKSTDTQYF	TGTGCCAGCAGGCAGAAGAGCACAGATACGCAGTATTTT
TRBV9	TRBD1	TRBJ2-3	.	CASSMGTGDTQYF	TGTGCCAGCAGCATGGGGACAGGGGATACGCAGTATTTT
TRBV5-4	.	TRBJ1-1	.	CASSWTANTEAFF	TGTGCCAGCAGCTGGACAGCGAACACTGAAGCTTTCTTT
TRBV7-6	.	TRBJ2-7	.	CASSLGEGYSYEQYF	TGTGCCAGCAGCTTAGGGGAAGGATACTCCTACGAGCAGTACTTC
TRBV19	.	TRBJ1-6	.	CASSITVSYNSPLHF	TGTGCCAGTAGTATAACGGTCTCCTATAATTCACCCCTCCACTTT
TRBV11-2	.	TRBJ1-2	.	CASSLVGGSTVNYGYTF	TGTGCCAGCAGCTTAGTGGGGGGATCGACGGTCAACTATGGCTACACCTTC
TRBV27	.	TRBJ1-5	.	CASSLGSEQPQHF	TGTGCCAGCAGCTTGGGATCGGAACAGCCCCAGCATTTT
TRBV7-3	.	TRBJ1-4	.	CASSLYPVGAGRGATNEKLFF	TGTGCCAGCAGCTTATACCCGGTTGGGGCAGGGAGGGGAGCAACTAATGAAAAACTGTTTTTT
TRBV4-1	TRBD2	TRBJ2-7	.	CASSPGGTYEQYF	TGCGCCAGCAGCCCGGGGGGGACCTACGAGCAGTACTTC
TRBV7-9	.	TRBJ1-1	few	CASSQGSGTEAFF	TGTGCCAGCAGCCAGGGATCGGGAACTGAAGCTTTCTTT
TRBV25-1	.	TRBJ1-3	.	CASSTFSGNTIYF	TGTGCCAGCAGTACTTTCTCTGGAAACACCATATATTTT
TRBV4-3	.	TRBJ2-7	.	CASSQERGTAYEQYF	TGCGCCAGCAGCCAAGAAAGGGGAACGGCCTACGAGCAGTACTTC
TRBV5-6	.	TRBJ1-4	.	CASSSSINEKLFF	TGTGCCAGCTCCTCCTCCATTAATGAAAAACTGTTTTTT
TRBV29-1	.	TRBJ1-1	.	CSVVGGGPPEAFF	TGCAGCGTTGTGGGGGGCGGCCCTCCTGAAGCTTTCTTT
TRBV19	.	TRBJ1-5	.	CASSSRSGVLSQHF	TGTGCCAGTAGTAGTCGAAGCGGGGTTCTATCCCAGCATTTT
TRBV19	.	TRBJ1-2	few	CASSPQGIIVFNYGYTF	TGTGCCAGTTCACCTCAGGGGATCATTGTATTTAACTATGGCTACACCTTC
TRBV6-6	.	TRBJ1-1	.	CASSYATGEAFF	TGTGCCAGCAGTTACGCGACAGGTGAAGCTTTCTTT
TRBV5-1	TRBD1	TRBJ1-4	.	CASSYRGINEKLFF	TGCGCCAGCAGCTACAGGGGAATTAATGAAAAACTGTTTTTT
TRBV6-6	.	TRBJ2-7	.	CASSYGGVRYEQYF	TGTGCCAGCAGTTACGGAGGGGTGAGATACGAGCAGTACTTC
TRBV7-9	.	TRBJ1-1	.	CASSLDRQNTEAFF	TGTGCCAGCAGCCTAGACAGACAGAACACTGAAGCTTTCTTT
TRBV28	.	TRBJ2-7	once	CASSFPPLRGSYEQYF	TGTGCCAGCAGTTTCCCCCCCCTCAGAGGGTCCTACGAGCAGTACTTC
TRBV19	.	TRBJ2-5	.	CASSIDGSETQYF	TGTGCCAGTAGTATAGATGGATCAGAGACCCAGTACTTC
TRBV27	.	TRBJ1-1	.	CASSLNGGPEAFF	TGTGCCAGCAGTTTAAACGGCGGCCCTGAAGCTTTCTTT
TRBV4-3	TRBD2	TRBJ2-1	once	CASSQEVAGGQYSYNEQFF	TGCGCCAGCAGCCAAGAAGTAGCGGGGGGCCAATACTCCTACAATGAGCAGTTCTTC
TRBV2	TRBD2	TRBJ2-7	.	CASSEGSGGEQYF	TGTGCCAGCAGTGAGGGTAGCGGGGGCGAGCAGTACTTC
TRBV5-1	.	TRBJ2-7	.	CASSLGGLHYEQYF	TGCGCCAGCAGCTTGGGGGGACTTCACTACGAGCAGTACTTC
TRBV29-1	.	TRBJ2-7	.	CSVVEPTSYEQYF	TGCAGCGTTGTTGAACCGACGTCCTACGAGCAGTACTTC